This TCR beta chain is drawn from a study of blood T cells in healthy people across ages. Study-wide results and caveats: Among long-lived donors, naive CD4+ cells were more numerous and diversity higher than in aged donors.

A J-beta primer mix and a sample-barcoded 5' primer were used in a second PCR of about 7 to 12 cycles. From the 5' RACE reads, TCRdb called clonotypes with MiXCR, one entry per CDR3 protein. The sample contains around 990,000 distinct CDR3 sequences, approximately 26% of which appear only once. This CDR3 is built from 16 residues. With V trimmed by 5 bases and J by 2 bases, 10 bases remained unmatched. This clonotype was observed a few times. Its antigen is unknown. The sample was also linked to a second study, of T cells of mothers and their children. From that second work: Each child contributed some 3 million TCR beta CDR3 reads, while each mother contributed over 8 million.

This sequence joins TRBV23-1 and TRBJ1-1; the match to TRBD1 covers 8 bases. TRBV23-1 is an ORF, and what it does is uncertain. The sample comprised blood. The receptor's source is a girl aged 2-10 years in good health. The CDR3 sequence: CASSSRTGKSNTEAFF. Here the CDR3 DNA reads TGCGCCAGCAGTTCCCGGACAGGGAAATCTAACACTGAAGCTTTCTTT.